One and the same sample provided the 14 T cell receptor beta chains below, sequenced in a study. TCRdb re-analysed the 5' RACE reads in MiXCR, keeping a single row per CDR3 protein. The data hold about 10,000 distinct CDR3 sequences, with about half observed a single time. The specimen sequenced was tumor-infiltrating naive CD4+ T cells sorted from the breast tumor. Subset indicated: naive CD4+ T cells, CD4+CD45RA+CD25-. The receptors stem from a female donor with breast cancer.

This clonotype was observed a few times. CDR3 nucleotides: TGTGCCAGCACCTGGCAGACCGGGGAGCTGTTTTTT. Protein product: CASTWQTGELFF. The chain employs TRBV12-3 or TRBV12-4 and TRBJ2-2; D not certain. The CDR3 length is 12 residues. Trimming took off 7 bases at V and 5 bases at J, with 8 bases between the two ends.

The chain is built from TRBV4-3 and TRBJ2-1; D is undetermined. V was pared by 0 bases and J by 4 bases, with 4 bases between. CDR3 length: 13 amino acids. Germline V lookup: CDR1 LGHNA, CDR2 YSLEER. The CDR3: CASSQDFYNEQFF. DNA for the CDR3: TGCGCCAGCAGCCAAGATTTTTACAATGAGCAGTTCTTC.

V and J are TRBV20-1 and TRBJ1-1; the match to TRBD1 covers 10 bases. The germline V gene encodes CDR1 DFQATT and CDR2 SNEGSKA (reference sequence). Unmatched junction bases numbered 6, after V lost 4 bases and J lost 1 base. The CDR3 length is 15 residues. This CDR3 is CSAINRDRGNTEAFF. Here the CDR3 DNA reads TGCAGTGCTATAAACCGGGACAGGGGGAACACTGAAGCTTTCTTT.

On this clonotype itself: This is likely a read error, given that the CDR3 carries no conserved phenylalanine or tryptophan at its end. The chain employs TRBV20-1 and TRBJ1-2; D not resolved. Trimming took off 1 base at V and 4 bases at J, with 7 bases between the two ends. CDR1 DFQATT and CDR2 SNEGSKA come from the germline V gene (reference sequence). CDR3 length: 12 amino acids. CDR3 DNA sequence: TGCAGTGCTAGAGTTAACCTCTATGGCTACACCTTA. Amino acid sequence: CSARVNLYGYTL.

This rearrangement joins TRBV20-1 to TRBJ2-3; TRBD2 matches 11 bases. V gave up 2 bases and J gave up 6 bases; unmatched junction bases: 7. The CDR3 is 15 amino acids. Germline values: CDR1 DFQATT, CDR2 SNEGSKA (reference sequence). The CDR3 is CSARLAGGGMDTQYF. In nucleotides, the CDR3 is TGCAGTGCTAGACTAGCGGGAGGCGGCATGGATACGCAGTATTTT.

This clonotype was picked up a small number of times. V and J are TRBV6-5 and TRBJ2-3; D perhaps matches TRBD1 (6 bases). Trimming took off 5 bases at V and 3 bases at J, with 18 bases between the two ends. The germline V gene encodes CDR1 MNHEY and CDR2 SVGAGI. CDR3 size: 16 residues. The CDR3 protein is CASSPSQGSGTDTQYF. CDR3 nucleotide sequence: TGTGCCAGCAGTCCGTCGCAGGGGTCGGGAACAGATACGCAGTATTTT.

The gene calls are TRBV12-2 and TRBJ2-3; the table's D call of TRBD2 was not tested on the DNA. TRBV12-2 is designated a pseudogene. CDR3 length: 19 amino acids. As DNA, the CDR3 is TGTGCAAGTCGCTTAGGTCGGCGGCGGGAGAATAGAAACACAGATACGCAGTATTTT. It translates to CASRLGRRRENRNTDTQYF.

This clonotype is a singleton in its sample. The V call is TRBV18, the J call TRBJ1-2; 8 bases fit TRBD1. There are 14 residues in the CDR3. CDR1 and CDR2 from the germline V gene are KGHSH and LQKENI. Trimming removed 0 bases from V and 10 bases from J; junction bases left unmatched: 7. CDR3 amino acids: CASSPPGQGRSYTF. The CDR3 DNA reads TGTGCCAGCTCACCACCCGGACAGGGTCGTTCCTACACCTTC. The whole variable domain, remainder taken from reference TRBV18 and TRBJ1-2, is NAGVMQNPRHLVRRRGQEARLRCSPMKGHSHVYWYRQLPEEGLKFMVYLQKENIIDESGMPKERFSAEFPKEGPSILRIQQVVRGDSAAYFCASSPPGQGRSYTFGSGTRLTVV.

As concerns this clonotype: One end of the junction is discordant with germline, which a read error may explain. The chain recombines TRBV7-8 with TRBJ2-3, with 8 positions matching TRBD2. CDR3 size: 15 residues. The germline V gene encodes CDR1 SGHVS and CDR2 FQNEAQ. DNA for the CDR3: TGTGCCAGCAGCTTAGGAGGGCCGGGGGGGGATACGCAGTATTTC. Translated, it gives CASSLGGPGGDTQYF.

The chain recombines TRBV6-2 or TRBV6-3 with TRBJ1-1, with a tentative D call TRBD1 (5 bases). Germline loops: CDR1 MNHEY, CDR2 SVGEGT. The CDR3 is 16 residues long. Trimming took 2 bases from V and 0 from J, leaving 13 bases between them. The CDR3 DNA reads as TGTGCCAGCAGTTACGGCAGGGCGAGAATGAACACTGAAGCTTTCTTT. This encodes CASSYGRARMNTEAFF.

The gene calls are TRBV20-1 and TRBJ2-3, with 8 bases matching TRBD2. Germline V gives CDR1 DFQATT, CDR2 SNEGSKA (reference sequence). This CDR3 is 15 amino acids long. The J segment lost 4 bases and the V segment lost 6 bases, leaving 12 bases of the junction unmatched. CDR3 region: CSAPNREGSPDTQYF. CDR3 nucleotide sequence: TGCAGTGCACCGAATCGGGAGGGGTCCCCAGATACGCAGTATTTT.

The chain joins TRBV4-3 to TRBJ2-7; 9 bases are a match to TRBD1. The CDR3 has 16 residues. Germline values: CDR1 LGHNA, CDR2 YSLEER. J was trimmed by 6 bases and V by 3 bases; bases with no gene match: 12. This CDR3 is CASSQTGQGHSGEQYV. DNA of the CDR3: TGCGCCAGCAGCCAGACGGGACAGGGACATTCGGGCGAGCAGTACGTC.

The J gene is TRBJ2-1, the V gene TRBV30; D gene ambiguous. From germline, CDR1 is GTSNPN and CDR2 SVGIG (reference sequence). Trimming shortened V by 4 bases and J by 7 bases, and 11 bases separated the two germline ends. The length of the CDR3 is 12 residues. The CDR3 here is CAWTPRGNEQFF. Here the CDR3 DNA reads TGTGCCTGGACCCCCCGAGGTAATGAGCAGTTCTTC. The whole variable domain, filled in from reference TRBV30 and TRBJ2-1, reads SQTIHQWPATLVQPVGSPLSLECTVEGTSNPNLYWYRQAAGRGLQLLFYSVGIGQISSEVPQNLSASRPQDRQFILSSKKLLLSDSGFYLCAWTPRGNEQFFGPGTRLTVL.

The rearrangement uses TRBV18 and TRBJ2-7, with D possibly called TRBD1 or TRBD2 (5 bases each). CDR3 length: 14 residues. CDR1 and CDR2 (germline): KGHSH, LQKENI. V shed 6 bases and J shed 4 bases, with 16 bases lying between them. CDR3 sequence (DNA): TGTGCCAGCTCCTTCTCCGGGACGACATACGAGCAGTACGTC. It encodes CASSFSGTTYEQYV.